This TCR beta chain was captured in a study of shared clonotypes between healthy human individuals. The ends lost 5 bases at V and 9 bases at J; junction bases unmatched: 15. Germline assignment: CDR1 SGHAT and CDR2 FQNNGV. This CDR3 has 16 residues. Some clones are missing from TCRdb's copy, which holds only in-frame ones; the method was immunoSEQ multiplex PCR. The sample holds a few million clones, roughly 90% seen once. The chain joins TRBV11-2 to TRBJ2-2, with 7 bases fitting TRBD2. Sequencing was carried out using naive CD4+ T cells from PBMCs. Subset specified: CD45RA+ positively selected. The TCR originated in a man between 18 and 35 years old in good health. Some clones in this sample may be carry-over from other donors' samples. This CDR3 reads CASSASWGGMVRELFF. The DNA of the CDR3 is TGTGCCAGCAGCGCCTCCTGGGGGGGGATGGTTCGGGAGCTGTTTTTT.